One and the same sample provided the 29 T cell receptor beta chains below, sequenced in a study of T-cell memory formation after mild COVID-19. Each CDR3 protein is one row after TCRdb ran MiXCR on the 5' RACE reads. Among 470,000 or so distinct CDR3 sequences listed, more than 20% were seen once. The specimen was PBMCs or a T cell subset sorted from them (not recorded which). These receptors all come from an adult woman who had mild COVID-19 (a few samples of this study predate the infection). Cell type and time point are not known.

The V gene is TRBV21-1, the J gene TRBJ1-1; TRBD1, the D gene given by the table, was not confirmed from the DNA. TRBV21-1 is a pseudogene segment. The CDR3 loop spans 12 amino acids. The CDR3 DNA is TGTGCCAGCAGCAAGGGACAGGGTGAAGCTTTCTTT. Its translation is CASSKGQGEAFF.

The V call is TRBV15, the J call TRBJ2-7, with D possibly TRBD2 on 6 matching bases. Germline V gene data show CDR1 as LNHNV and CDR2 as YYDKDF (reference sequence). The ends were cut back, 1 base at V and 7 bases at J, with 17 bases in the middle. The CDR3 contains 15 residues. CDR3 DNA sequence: TGTGCCACCAGCAGAGCCGGAGGGAGAGAAGGTGAGCAGTACTTC. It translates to CATSRAGGREGEQYF.

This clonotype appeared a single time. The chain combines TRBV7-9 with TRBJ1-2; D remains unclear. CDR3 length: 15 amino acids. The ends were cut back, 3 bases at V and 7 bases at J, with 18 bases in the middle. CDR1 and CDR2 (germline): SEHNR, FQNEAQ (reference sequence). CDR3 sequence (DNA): TGTGCCAGCAGCTTGTTTGAAGGGTTGGACGGTGGCTACACCTTC. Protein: CASSLFEGLDGGYTF.

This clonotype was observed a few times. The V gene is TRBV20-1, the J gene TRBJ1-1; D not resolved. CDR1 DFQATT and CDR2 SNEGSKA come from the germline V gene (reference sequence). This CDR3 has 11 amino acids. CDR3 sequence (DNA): TGCAGGACCCGACAGAACACTGAAGCTTTCTTT. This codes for CRTRQNTEAFF.

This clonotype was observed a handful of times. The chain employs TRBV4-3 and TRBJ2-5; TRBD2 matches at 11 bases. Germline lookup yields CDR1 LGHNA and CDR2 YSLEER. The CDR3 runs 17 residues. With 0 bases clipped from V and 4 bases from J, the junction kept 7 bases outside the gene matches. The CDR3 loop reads CASSQDHAGTSGETQYF. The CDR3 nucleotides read TGCGCCAGCAGCCAAGATCATGCGGGGACTAGCGGAGAGACCCAGTACTTC.

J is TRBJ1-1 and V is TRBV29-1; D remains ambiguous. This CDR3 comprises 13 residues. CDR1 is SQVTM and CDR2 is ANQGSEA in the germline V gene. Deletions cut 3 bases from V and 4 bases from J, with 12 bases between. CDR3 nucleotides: TGCAGCGTTGACTTCGCCGCCGGCACTGAAGCTTTCTTT. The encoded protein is CSVDFAAGTEAFF. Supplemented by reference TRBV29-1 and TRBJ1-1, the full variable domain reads SAVISQKPSRDICQRGTSLTIQCQVDSQVTMMFWYRQQPGQSLTLIATANQGSEATYESGFVIDKFPISRPNLTFSTLTVSNMSPEDSSIYLCSVDFAAGTEAFFGQGTRLTVV.

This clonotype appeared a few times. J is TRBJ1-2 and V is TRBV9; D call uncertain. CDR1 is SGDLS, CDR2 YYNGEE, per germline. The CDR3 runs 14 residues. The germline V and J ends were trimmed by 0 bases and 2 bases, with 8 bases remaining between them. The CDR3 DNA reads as TGTGCCAGCAGCGTAGCGGGGAGGAACTATGGCTACACCTTC. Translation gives CASSVAGRNYGYTF.

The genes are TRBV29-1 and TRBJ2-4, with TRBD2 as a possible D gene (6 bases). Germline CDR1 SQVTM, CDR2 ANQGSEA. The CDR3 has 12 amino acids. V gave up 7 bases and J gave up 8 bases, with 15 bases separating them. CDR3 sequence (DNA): TGCAGCGCAGGAGGGGACGGGGACATTCAGTACTTC. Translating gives CSAGGDGDIQYF.

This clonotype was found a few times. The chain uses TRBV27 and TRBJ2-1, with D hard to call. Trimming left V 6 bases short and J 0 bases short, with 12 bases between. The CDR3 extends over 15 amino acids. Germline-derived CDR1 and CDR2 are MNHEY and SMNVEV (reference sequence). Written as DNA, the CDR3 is TGTGCCAGCAGCCCAACGGATAACTCCTACAATGAGCAGTTCTTC. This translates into CASSPTDNSYNEQFF.

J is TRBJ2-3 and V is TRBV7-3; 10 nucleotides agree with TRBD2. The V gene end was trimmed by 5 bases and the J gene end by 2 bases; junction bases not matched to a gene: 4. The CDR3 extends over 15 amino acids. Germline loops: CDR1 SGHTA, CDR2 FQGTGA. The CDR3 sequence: CASSATSGVTDTQYF. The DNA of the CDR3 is TGTGCCAGCAGCGCCACTAGCGGGGTCACAGATACGCAGTATTTT.

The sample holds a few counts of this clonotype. CDR3 bases: TGTGCCAGCAGCTCCGAAAACATTCAGTACTTC. This codes for CASSSENIQYF. The genes are TRBV7-9 and TRBJ2-4; no definite D call. Trimming cost V 4 bases and J 5 bases, with 3 bases left between them. The CDR3 covers 11 residues. CDR1 is SEHNR and CDR2 is FQNEAQ in the germline V gene (reference sequence).

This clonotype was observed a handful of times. The chain's CDR3 is CASRTALSGNTIYF. The CDR3 nucleotides read TGTGCCAGCAGGACAGCACTCTCTGGAAACACCATATATTTT. The chain carries TRBV6-5 and TRBJ1-3; TRBD1 is a possible D gene (5 bases). Trimming removed 6 bases from V and 0 bases from J, with 9 bases in between. The CDR3 is 14 residues long. Germline V lookup: CDR1 MNHEY, CDR2 SVGAGI.

The CDR3 spells CASSPRGQLSSYNEQFF. DNA of the CDR3: TGTGCCAGCAGTCCGAGGGGACAGCTGAGCTCCTACAATGAGCAGTTCTTC. This chain links TRBV27 with TRBJ2-1, with TRBD1 identical over 7 bases. The CDR3 totals 17 residues. Germline CDR1 MNHEY, CDR2 SMNVEV (reference sequence). V lost 5 bases, J lost 0 bases, and 10 bases stayed unmatched.

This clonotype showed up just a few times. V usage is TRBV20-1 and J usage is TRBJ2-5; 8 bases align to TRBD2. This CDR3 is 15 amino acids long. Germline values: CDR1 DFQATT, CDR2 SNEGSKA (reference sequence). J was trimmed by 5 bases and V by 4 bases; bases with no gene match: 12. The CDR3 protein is CSAKDREGLGETQYF. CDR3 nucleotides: TGCAGTGCTAAGGATCGGGAGGGATTGGGTGAGACCCAGTACTTC.

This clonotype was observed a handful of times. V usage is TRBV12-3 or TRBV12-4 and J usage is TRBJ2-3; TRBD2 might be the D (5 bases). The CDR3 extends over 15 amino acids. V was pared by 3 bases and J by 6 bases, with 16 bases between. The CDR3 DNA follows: TGTGCCAGCAGTTTGTCCTCCAGGCCGGGGGATACGCAGTATTTT. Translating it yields CASSLSSRPGDTQYF.

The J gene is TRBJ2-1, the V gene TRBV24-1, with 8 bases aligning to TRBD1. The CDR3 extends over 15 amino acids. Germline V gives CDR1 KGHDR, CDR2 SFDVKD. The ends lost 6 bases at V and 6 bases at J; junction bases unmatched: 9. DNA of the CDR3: TGTGCCACCAGTCCTCGACAGGGGTTGGGCAATGAGCAGTTCTTC. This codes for CATSPRQGLGNEQFF.

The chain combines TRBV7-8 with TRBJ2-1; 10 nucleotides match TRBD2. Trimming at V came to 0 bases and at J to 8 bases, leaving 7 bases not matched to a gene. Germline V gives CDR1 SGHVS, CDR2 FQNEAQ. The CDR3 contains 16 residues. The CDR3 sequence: CASSLAERGGRYEQFF. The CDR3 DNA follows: TGTGCCAGCAGCTTAGCGGAGCGGGGGGGCCGGTATGAGCAGTTCTTC.

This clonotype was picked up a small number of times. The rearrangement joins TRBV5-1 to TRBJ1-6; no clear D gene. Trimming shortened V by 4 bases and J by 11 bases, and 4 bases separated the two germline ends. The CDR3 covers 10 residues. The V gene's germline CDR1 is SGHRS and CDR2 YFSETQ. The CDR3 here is CASSRAPLHF. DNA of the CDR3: TGCGCCAGCAGCCGGGCACCCCTCCACTTT.

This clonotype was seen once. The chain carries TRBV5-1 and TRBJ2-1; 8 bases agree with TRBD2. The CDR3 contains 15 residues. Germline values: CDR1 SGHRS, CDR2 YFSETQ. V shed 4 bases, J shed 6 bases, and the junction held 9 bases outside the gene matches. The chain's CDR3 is CASSLPNGGANEQFF. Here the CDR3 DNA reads TGCGCCAGCAGCCTACCGAACGGGGGGGCCAATGAGCAGTTCTTC.

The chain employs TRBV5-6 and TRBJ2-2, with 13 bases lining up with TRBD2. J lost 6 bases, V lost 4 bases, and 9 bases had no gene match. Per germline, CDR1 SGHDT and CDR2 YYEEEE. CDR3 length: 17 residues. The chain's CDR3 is CASSLRWTSGSPGELFF. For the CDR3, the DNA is TGTGCCAGCAGCCTCCGATGGACTAGCGGGAGTCCCGGGGAGCTGTTTTTT. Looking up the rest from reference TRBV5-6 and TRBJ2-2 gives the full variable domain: DAGVTQSPTHLIKTRGQQVTLRCSPKSGHDTVSWYQQALGQGPQFIFQYYEEEERQRGNFPDRFSGHQFPNYSSELNVNALLLGDSALYLCASSLRWTSGSPGELFFGEGSRLTVL.

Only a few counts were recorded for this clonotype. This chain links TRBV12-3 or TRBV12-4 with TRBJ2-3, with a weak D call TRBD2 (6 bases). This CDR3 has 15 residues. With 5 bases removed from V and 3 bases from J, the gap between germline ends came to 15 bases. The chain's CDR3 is CASSPGGRRTDTQYF. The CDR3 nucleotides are TGTGCCAGCAGTCCTGGGGGGAGGAGAACAGATACGCAGTATTTT.

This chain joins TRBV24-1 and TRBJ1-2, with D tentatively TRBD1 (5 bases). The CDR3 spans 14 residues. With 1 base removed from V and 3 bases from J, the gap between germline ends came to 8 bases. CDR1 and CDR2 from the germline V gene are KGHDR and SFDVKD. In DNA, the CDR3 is TGTGCCACCAGTGATTTCGGCAGGGACTATGGCTACACCTTC. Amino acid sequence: CATSDFGRDYGYTF.

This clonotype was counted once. The DNA for the CDR3 is TGTGCCAGCAGAAAAACCGGGACACAGAACACTGAAGCTTTCTTT. This encodes CASRKTGTQNTEAFF. The chain combines TRBV2 with TRBJ1-1, with D possibly matching TRBD1 (6 bases). Germline V CDR1 and CDR2: SNHLY, FYNNEI. The CDR3 has 15 amino acids. V was shortened by 6 bases and J by 1 base, with 15 bases between the two germline ends.

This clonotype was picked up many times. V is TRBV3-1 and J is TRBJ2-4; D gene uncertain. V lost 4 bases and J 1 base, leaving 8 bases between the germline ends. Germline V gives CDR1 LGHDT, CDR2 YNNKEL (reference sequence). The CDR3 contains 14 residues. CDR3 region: CASSPSWAKNIQYF. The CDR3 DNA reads TGTGCCAGCAGCCCTAGTTGGGCCAAAAACATTCAGTACTTC.

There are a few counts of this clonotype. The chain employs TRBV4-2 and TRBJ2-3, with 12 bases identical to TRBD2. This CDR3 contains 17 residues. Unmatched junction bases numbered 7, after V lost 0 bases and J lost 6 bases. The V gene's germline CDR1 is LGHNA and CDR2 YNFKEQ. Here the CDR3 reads CASSQDPGLAGGDTQYF. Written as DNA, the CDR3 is TGTGCCAGCAGCCAAGATCCGGGGCTAGCGGGAGGGGATACGCAGTATTTT.

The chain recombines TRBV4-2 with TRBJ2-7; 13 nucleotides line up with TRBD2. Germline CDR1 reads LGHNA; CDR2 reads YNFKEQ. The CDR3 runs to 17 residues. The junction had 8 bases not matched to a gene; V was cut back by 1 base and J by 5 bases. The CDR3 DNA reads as TGTGCCAGCAGCCAAGGGACTAGCGGGAGTTGGGGGGACGAGCAGTACTTC. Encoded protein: CASSQGTSGSWGDEQYF.

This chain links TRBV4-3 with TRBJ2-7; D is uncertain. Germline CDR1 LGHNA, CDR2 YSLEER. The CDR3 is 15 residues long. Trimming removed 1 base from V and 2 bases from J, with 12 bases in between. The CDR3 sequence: CASSQAAGATYEQYF. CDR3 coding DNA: TGCGCCAGCAGCCAAGCTGCCGGAGCTACCTACGAGCAGTACTTC.

The CDR3 DNA sequence: TGTGCCAGCAGCTTAGGCGCGACTATGAACACTGAAGCTTTCTTT. Translating it yields CASSLGATMNTEAFF. The chain uses TRBV7-2 and TRBJ1-1; D is ambiguous. The CDR3 length is 15 residues. Germline assignment: CDR1 SGHTA and CDR2 FQGNSA. V gave up 1 base and J gave up 0 bases, with 9 bases separating them.

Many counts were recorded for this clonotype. This CDR3 reads CASSLAGGGGDGYTF. The CDR3 nucleotides are TGTGCCAGCAGCTTAGCGGGCGGAGGGGGCGATGGCTACACCTTC. The chain uses TRBV7-6 and TRBJ1-2; 7 positions match TRBD1. CDR3 length: 15 residues. Germline V gene lookup returns CDR1 SGHVS and CDR2 FNYEAQ. With V trimmed by 0 bases and J by 6 bases, 7 bases remained unmatched.